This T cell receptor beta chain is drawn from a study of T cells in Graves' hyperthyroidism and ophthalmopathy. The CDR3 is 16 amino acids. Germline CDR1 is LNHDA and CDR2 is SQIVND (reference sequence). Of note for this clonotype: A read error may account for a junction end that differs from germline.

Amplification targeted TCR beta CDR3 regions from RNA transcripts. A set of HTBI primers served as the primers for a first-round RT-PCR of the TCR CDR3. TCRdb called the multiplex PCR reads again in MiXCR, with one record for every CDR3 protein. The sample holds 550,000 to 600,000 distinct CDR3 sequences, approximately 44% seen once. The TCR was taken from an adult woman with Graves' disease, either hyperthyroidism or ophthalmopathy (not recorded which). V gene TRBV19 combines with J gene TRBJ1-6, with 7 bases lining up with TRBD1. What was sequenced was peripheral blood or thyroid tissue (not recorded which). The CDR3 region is CASSKGQNSYNSPLHF. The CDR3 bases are TGTGCCAGTAGTAAGGGACAGAACTCCTACAATTCACCCCTCCACTTT.